Sequencing of this T cell receptor (beta chain) was carried out in a study of cytotoxic CD8 clonotypes in ibrutinib-treated CLL. Investigators sought sequencing depths of between 1 in 200,000 and 1 in 1 million T cells. Clones were read by immunoSEQ multiplex PCR, and TCRdb kept only the in-frame ones, dropping some. The sample lists around 200,000 clones, 70% seen once, with approximately 6.3% in the top ten. The CDR3 has 8 residues. Germline V gene data show CDR1 as DFQATT and CDR2 as SNEGSKA (reference sequence). About this clone: Its antigen is unknown.

Study conclusions and caveats: Public clonotypes, an uncommon group, contracted or remained stable on treatment. For progressing versus sustained-remission patients, sampling times were not the same. Clonality rose at ibrutinib response, held steady in sustained remission, and fell toward baseline at progression.

This TCR came from a human donor with chronic lymphocytic leukemia. This sequence joins TRBV20-1 and TRBJ1-1; D unresolved. The sequencing here drew on PBMCs, taken after 12 months of ibrutinib treatment. CDR3 nucleotide sequence: TGCAGAGACACTGAAGCTTTCTTT. This gives the protein CRDTEAFF.